This TCR beta chain was found in a study of shared clonotypes between healthy human individuals. Study conclusions and caveats: Only blood was sampled; tissue repertoires likely differ.

Concerning this clone: What it binds is unknown.

Germline assignment: CDR1 GTSNPN and CDR2 SVGIG (reference sequence). CDR3 length: 14 residues. V was cut by 0 bases and J by 7 bases, with 16 bases left in between. Sequencing was performed on unsorted PBMC DNA using ten immunoSEQ deep assay plates. The data were produced by immunoSEQ multiplex PCR, yet TCRdb's version contains in-frame clones alone and is incomplete. The data contain fewer than 650,000 clones, 70% to 80% of them singletons. V usage is TRBV30 and J usage is TRBJ2-7, with D perhaps TRBD2 (6 bases). Sequencing was carried out using PBMCs. The clonotype was recovered from a middle-aged woman in good health. Some clones in this sample may be carry-over from other donors' samples. The CDR3 bases are TGTGCCTGGAGTGTGAGGCCGGGAGCCGGAGAGCAGTACTTC. It is translated as CAWSVRPGAGEQYF. The complete variable domain, with remaining parts taken from reference TRBV30 and TRBJ2-7, reads SQTIHQWPATLVQPVGSPLSLECTVEGTSNPNLYWYRQAAGRGLQLLFYSVGIGQISSEVPQNLSASRPQDRQFILSSKKLLLSDSGFYLCAWSVRPGAGEQYFGPGTRLTVT.